What follows are 19 T cell receptor beta chains derived from one specimen sequenced in a study of CD8+ T cells in alopecia areata. Treatment reported: oral pan-JAK inhibitor, 5-10 mg twice daily. Investigators isolated RNA and reverse transcribed it into cDNA to act as the sequencing template. Sequencing used immunoSEQ multiplex PCR; TCRdb keeps in-frame clones, though not all of them. The table records around 100,000 clones, under 90% of them present only once. Source: CD8+ T cells sorted from blood, taken between weeks 30 and 35, from a patient treated with tofacitinib. The receptors derive from a human donor with alopecia areata.

The V gene is TRBV25-1, the J gene TRBJ2-2; no clear D. The ends were cut back, 9 bases at V and 3 bases at J, with 8 bases in the middle. The CDR3 contains 12 residues. The V gene's germline CDR1 is MGHDK and CDR2 SYGVNS. CDR3 in DNA: TGTGCCAGTCTTAGGGACACCGGGGAGCTGTTTTTT. Protein product: CASLRDTGELFF.

V is TRBV29-1 and J is TRBJ1-1; no clear D gene. The CDR3 length is 12 residues. V dropped 6 bases and J dropped 1 base, with 9 bases sitting between them. The germline CDR1 and CDR2 sequences are SQVTM and ANQGSEA. This CDR3 is CSVSRENTEAFF. The CDR3 region has the DNA TGCAGCGTATCCCGAGAGAACACTGAAGCTTTCTTT.

This chain links TRBV27 with TRBJ2-1; maybe TRBD2 (5 bases). Trimming took off 2 bases at V and 5 bases at J, with 13 bases between the two ends. CDR1 and CDR2 (germline): MNHEY, SMNVEV (reference sequence). The CDR3 is 15 amino acids. The CDR3 here is CASSLGSGLNNEQFF. DNA of the CDR3: TGTGCCAGCAGTTTAGGGAGCGGACTTAACAATGAGCAGTTCTTC.

This chain links TRBV19 with TRBJ1-1; TRBD1 aligns across 7 bases. The V gene's germline CDR1 is LNHDA and CDR2 SQIVND (reference sequence). V was clipped by 8 bases and J by 0 bases; unmatched bases: 3. This CDR3 has 13 residues. DNA of the CDR3: TGTGCCAGTGAGACAGGGATGAACACTGAAGCTTTCTTT. This encodes CASETGMNTEAFF.

This clone has a single count. The chain combines TRBV6-1 with TRBJ2-7; 10 bases match TRBD2. The V and J ends lost 6 bases and 6 bases, in that order; junction bases with no gene match: 8. Germline assignment: CDR1 MNHNS and CDR2 SASEGT. This CDR3 is 14 amino acids long. The DNA for the CDR3 is TGTGCCAGCAGAACCGGGACTAGCGACTCCGAGCAGTACTTC. Translation: CASRTGTSDSEQYF.

This chain joins TRBV2 and TRBJ2-3; 10 bases are shared with TRBD1. V shed 2 bases, J shed 8 bases, and the junction held 7 bases outside the gene matches. Germline assignment: CDR1 SNHLY and CDR2 FYNNEI. The CDR3 has 15 amino acids. CDR3 in DNA: TGTGCCAGCAGTGAATGGGGACAGGGGAGTGTTACGCAGTATTTT. Translated, it gives CASSEWGQGSVTQYF.

This chain uses TRBV4-1 with TRBJ2-1; D is undetermined. V gave up 0 bases and J gave up 12 bases, with 9 bases separating them. Germline CDR1 MGHRA, CDR2 YSYEKL. This CDR3 has 12 amino acids. The CDR3 nucleotides read TGCGCCAGCAGCCAAGACGAGGTAGCGCAGTTCTTC. This gives the protein CASSQDEVAQFF.

The CDR3, as DNA: TGCGCCAGCAGTGACCCGGGGACAGATACGCAGTATTTT. It yields the protein CASSDPGTDTQYF. V usage is TRBV10-2 and J usage is TRBJ2-3; TRBD2 is a possible D gene (5 bases). This CDR3 comprises 13 residues. Trimming left V 3 bases short and J 3 bases short, with 7 bases between. Germline-derived CDR1 and CDR2 are WSHSY and SAAADI.

V gene TRBV30 combines with J gene TRBJ1-4, with a tentative D call TRBD1 (5 bases). The CDR3 has 14 residues. Germline CDR1 reads GTSNPN; CDR2 reads SVGIG (reference sequence). Trimming pared 0 bases from V and 7 bases from J, leaving 12 bases between. CDR3 nucleotides: TGTGCCTGGAGTGTCTACCAGGGTAGTGAAAAACTGTTTTTT. Translation gives CAWSVYQGSEKLFF.

The chain employs TRBV7-2 and TRBJ1-1; D gene ambiguous. Germline V CDR1 and CDR2: SGHTA, FQGNSA. CDR3 length: 15 residues. V was pared by 2 bases and J by 1 base, with 11 bases between. DNA for the CDR3: TGTGCCAGCAGCTTATTTAAGGGAGGGAACACTGAAGCTTTCTTT. It yields the protein CASSLFKGGNTEAFF. The complete variable domain, with remaining parts taken from reference TRBV7-2 and TRBJ1-1, reads GAGVSQSPSNKVTEKGKDVELRCDPISGHTALYWYRQSLGQGLEFLIYFQGNSAPDKSGLPSDRFSAERTGGSVSTLTIQRTQQEDSAVYLCASSLFKGGNTEAFFGQGTRLTVV.

The chain recombines TRBV12-5 with TRBJ1-5; D is unclear. The germline V and J ends were trimmed by 6 bases and 0 bases, with 6 bases remaining between them. This CDR3 comprises 13 residues. The germline V gene encodes CDR1 LGHNT and CDR2 FRNRAP. In nucleotides, the CDR3 is TGTGCTAGTGGCCTCTCTAGCAATCAGCCCCAGCATTTT. It specifies CASGLSSNQPQHF.

V usage is TRBV30 and J usage is TRBJ1-3; D remains unclear. CDR1 and CDR2 from the germline V gene are GTSNPN and SVGIG (reference sequence). CDR3 size: 14 residues. V was pared by 0 bases and J by 1 base, with 7 bases between. The CDR3 spells CAWSVGVSGNTIYF. DNA for the CDR3: TGTGCCTGGAGTGTTGGAGTATCTGGAAACACCATATATTTT.

The CDR3, as DNA: TGTGCCAGCAGCTTGGTGGCAGGGGAGTACTTC. Translation: CASSLVAGEYF. This chain uses TRBV5-5 with TRBJ2-5; possibly TRBD1 for D (6 bases). V was shortened by 0 bases and J by 12 bases, with 9 bases between the two germline ends. This CDR3 region has 11 residues. CDR1 is SGHKS and CDR2 is YYEKEE in the germline V gene (reference sequence).

The chain couples TRBV4-1 to TRBJ1-4, with TRBD1 as a possible D gene (5 bases). The V gene's germline CDR1 is MGHRA and CDR2 YSYEKL. The CDR3 has 16 residues. V dropped 0 bases and J dropped 5 bases, with 13 bases sitting between them. The chain's CDR3 is CASSQDPGLRNEKLFF. CDR3 in DNA: TGCGCCAGCAGCCAAGACCCGGGACTGCGAAATGAAAAACTGTTTTTT.

The chain has TRBV4-1 and TRBJ2-7; the D is unclear. V lost 0 bases and J lost 7, with 4 bases in between. Germline-derived CDR1 and CDR2 are MGHRA and YSYEKL. This CDR3 contains 11 residues. The CDR3 is CASSQELEQYF. The CDR3 DNA reads as TGCGCCAGCAGCCAAGAACTTGAGCAGTACTTC.

The rearrangement links TRBV5-5 to TRBJ2-3, with no clear D. Trimming left V 1 base short and J 6 bases short, with 15 bases between. The CDR3 has 15 amino acids. Germline V CDR1 and CDR2: SGHKS, YYEKEE (reference sequence). As DNA, the CDR3 is TGTGCCAGCAGCTTGTCGCAAAGGTGGATTGATACGCAGTATTTT. Translating gives CASSLSQRWIDTQYF.

V usage is TRBV10-1 and J usage is TRBJ1-2; possible D gene TRBD1, 6 bases. The CDR3 is 13 amino acids. CDR1 and CDR2 (germline): WNHNN, SYGVQD (reference sequence). The V and J ends lost 4 bases and 2 bases respectively, with 8 bases between them. This CDR3 is CASSAGQNYGYTF. The CDR3, as DNA: TGCGCCAGCAGTGCCGGACAGAACTATGGCTACACCTTC.

The CDR3 loop is CASSLITTFYEQYF. CDR3 DNA sequence: TGTGCCAGCAGCTTGATAACTACTTTTTACGAGCAGTACTTC. This chain uses TRBV5-6 with TRBJ2-7; D unclear. V was shortened by 1 base and J by 4 bases, with 12 bases between the two germline ends. This CDR3 region has 14 residues. In germline, CDR1 is SGHDT, CDR2 YYEEEE.

The chain has TRBV18 and TRBJ2-2; 10 positions agree with TRBD2. V trimming: 4 bases; J trimming: 1 base; junction bases outside the gene matches: 6. The germline CDR1 and CDR2 sequences are KGHSH and LQKENI. CDR3 length: 17 residues. The CDR3 loop is CASSRLAGALNTGELFF. CDR3 sequence (DNA): TGTGCCAGCTCACGCCTAGCGGGGGCCCTGAACACCGGGGAGCTGTTTTTT.